The following is a T cell receptor (beta chain) sequence with its context. Its antigen is unidentified. Amplified regions were TCR beta CDR3 sequences from RNA transcripts. HTBI primers drove first-round RT-PCR of the TCR CDR3. TCRdb independently ran MiXCR on the multiplex PCR reads; one entry per CDR3 protein. The repertoire holds about 840,000 distinct CDR3 sequences, with over 35% as singletons. This sample was taken from a study of T cells in Graves' hyperthyroidism and ophthalmopathy. About the study: Initial diagnosis, before any treatment, was when peripheral blood was collected. General study results and limits: Ophthalmopathy got predicted by the model a median 6.5 months before its onset. Stable hyperthyroidism was told apart from ophthalmopathy by a model built on 13 V-J features.

V was cut by 5 bases and J by 5 bases, with 15 bases left in between. The CDR3 spans 14 residues. In germline, CDR1 is MNHNY, CDR2 SVGAGI (reference sequence). Clinicians diagnosed patients from clinical symptoms, serum thyroxine and TRAb, thyroid ultrasound and orbital computed tomography. The rearrangement uses TRBV6-6 and TRBJ2-5, with D tentatively TRBD2 (6 bases). Sequenced material: blood. The receptor comes from a man between 18 and 29 years old with Graves' hyperthyroidism. The CDR3 DNA sequence: TGTGCCAGCAGTCAGCTCTGGGGGGATGAGACCCAGTACTTC. Its protein product is CASSQLWGDETQYF.